This T cell receptor beta chain was sequenced for a study of T-cell reconstitution after alpha-beta-depleted transplantation in children. Construction of the TCRbeta library involved unique molecular identifiers. TCRdb re-derived calls from the PCR reads in MiXCR, one entry per CDR3 protein. The sample includes some 400,000 distinct CDR3 sequences, about a fifth of them seen just once. The sample holds a few counts of this clonotype. This TCR was recovered from a human donor who donated a stem cell graft to a child with acute myeloid leukemia. The source material was PBMCs from the stem cell graft donor, sampled from the stem cell graft.

CDR3 residues: CASSLLKGGPQHF. The CDR3 bases are TGTGCCAGCAGCCTGCTTAAAGGCGGGCCCCAGCATTTT. This chain uses TRBV5-8 with TRBJ1-5; D unclear. Germline V gene lookup returns CDR1 SGHTS and CDR2 YDEGEE. Trimming stripped 4 bases from V and 9 bases from J, with 14 bases between. CDR3 length: 13 amino acids.